This is a list of T cell receptor beta chains from one sample in a study of cytomegalovirus exposure and HLA in healthy donors. Generated by immunoSEQ multiplex PCR, the TCRdb table keeps only in-frame clones and is missing some. The sample lists fewer than 150,000 clones; 80% to 90% were seen once. The source material was PBMCs. Receptors originate from a woman aged 18 to 35 in good health and CMV-seropositive. The CDR3 runs from the conserved cysteine through the conserved F or W. Each record gives: J gene, V gene, clone size, D gene, CDR3 DNA, CDR3 protein. D genes are given only for firm matches. For some rows the clone size is stated as once, few or many, or as a class when expanded; others skip it.

TRBJ2-1 TRBV30 NA TRBD2 TGTGCCTGGAGAGGGACTAGCGGGGGGGCCACGTTCTTC CAWRGTSGGATFF
TRBJ1-4 TRBV2 few TRBD1 TGTGCCAGCCGGGACAGGGGGAAAACTAATGAAAAACTGTTTTTT CASRDRGKTNEKLFF
TRBJ2-1 TRBV27 NA NA TGTGCCAGCAGTTTGTCATGGCGGAATGAGCAGTTCTTC CASSLSWRNEQFF
TRBJ2-5 TRBV4-3 NA TRBD2 TGCGCCAGCAGCCAATGGCAAGCGGGGAAAGAGACCCAGTACTTC CASSQWQAGKETQYF
TRBJ1-5 TRBV28 NA TRBD1 TGTGCCAGCAGTTTACCCAGGACAGGGCGGAGGGATCAGCCCCAGCATTTT CASSLPRTGRRDQPQHF
TRBJ2-1 TRBV5-1 NA TRBD2 TGCGCCAGCAGCTCCTTAGCGGGGGGGCCTGTGAATGAGCAGTTCTTC CASSSLAGGPVNEQFF
TRBJ2-7 TRBV7-2 NA TRBD1 TGTGCCAGCAGCCCTGGACAGGGGCGTAAGCAGTACTTC CASSPGQGRKQYF
TRBJ1-1 TRBV10-3 NA NA TGTGCCACCCCCAAGCCCGGACAGATGAACACTGAAGCTTTCTTT CATPKPGQMNTEAFF
TRBJ1-1 TRBV14 few NA TGTGCCAGCAGCCAAGGACGAGGGTCGAGGGCTTTCTTT CASSQGRGSRAFF
TRBJ2-5 TRBV2 NA NA TGTGCCAGCAACAGGGACGGGTACCAAGAGACCCAGTACTTC CASNRDGYQETQYF
TRBJ2-7 TRBV23-1 NA NA TGCGCCAGCAGTCCTGCACAGTTCTACGAGCAGTACTTC CASSPAQFYEQYF
TRBJ2-2 TRBV10-3 NA NA TGTGCCGCCGTCTCCGGGGACACCGGGGAGCTGTTTTTT CAAVSGDTGELFF
TRBJ2-5 TRBV6-1 NA TRBD1 TGTGCCAGCAGGACAGGGGGACAAGAGACCCAGTACTTC CASRTGGQETQYF
TRBJ1-2 TRBV28 NA NA TGTGCCAGCAGTTTCAGTGAGGTCTATGGCTACACCTTC CASSFSEVYGYTF
TRBJ2-1 TRBV29-1 NA TRBD2 TGCAGCGTAGGAGGGACTAGCGGGGGAAATGAGCAGTTCTTC CSVGGTSGGNEQFF
TRBJ1-1 TRBV7-9 once NA TGTGCCAGCAGCCAACGGACAGCCCATGAAGCTTTCTTT CASSQRTAHEAFF